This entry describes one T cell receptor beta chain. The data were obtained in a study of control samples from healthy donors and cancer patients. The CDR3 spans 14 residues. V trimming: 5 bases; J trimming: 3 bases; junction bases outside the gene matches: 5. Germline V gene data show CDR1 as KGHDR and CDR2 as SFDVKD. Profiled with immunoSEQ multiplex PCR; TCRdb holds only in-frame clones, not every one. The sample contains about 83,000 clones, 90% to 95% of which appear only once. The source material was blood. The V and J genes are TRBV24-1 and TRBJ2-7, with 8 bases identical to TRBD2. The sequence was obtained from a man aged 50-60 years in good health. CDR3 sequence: CATSGAGGSYEQYF. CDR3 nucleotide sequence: TGTGCCACCAGTGGGGCGGGGGGCAGCTACGAGCAGTACTTC.